Included here is one T cell receptor beta chain sequence, with context. TCRdb's copy holds only in-frame clones and misses some; the assay was immunoSEQ multiplex PCR. The sample consists of almost 90,000 clones, approximately 90% of them appearing once. The sample originates from a study of OX40 agonist ivuxolimab in advanced cancers. Study-wide background: Patients treated during dose escalation were battling hepatocellular carcinoma, melanoma, renal cell or head and neck cancer. Cohort: around 83% men, mean age 60, aged roughly 23 to 79.

CDR1 is MDHEN and CDR2 is SYDVKM in the germline V gene. CDR3 length: 14 amino acids. V shed 6 bases and J 4 bases; nucleotides not matched to a gene: 7. The source material was CD4+ or CD8+ T cells sorted from blood, sampled in a trial of the OX40 agonist ivuxolimab. This chain joins TRBV28 and TRBJ1-2, with 8 bases lining up with TRBD1. The origin of this receptor is an adult with an advanced solid tumor such as melanoma, head and neck, liver or kidney cancer. The chain's CDR3 is CASSSTGAAYGYTF. DNA for the CDR3: TGTGCCAGCAGCTCGACAGGGGCCGCCTATGGCTACACCTTC.